This TCR beta chain is drawn from a study of T-cell reconstitution after alpha-beta-depleted transplantation in children. Findings and caveats of the study: Fresh T-cell production supplied most of the T-cell counts and diversity seen one year after transplant. Two months or so post-transplant, alpha-beta T cells reportedly derived from several hundred expanded graft clones. Surviving thymic progenitors and recipient T cells were the source of high TCRbeta diversity at day 60 in some patients.

From germline, CDR1 is MNHEY and CDR2 SVGAGI. This CDR3 comprises 13 residues. The V and J ends lost 2 bases and 4 bases respectively, with 6 bases between them. Unique molecular identifiers were used to barcode this TCRbeta library. MiXCR was run by TCRdb on the PCR reads, yielding one entry per CDR3 protein. Of about 580,000 distinct CDR3 sequences listed, more than 20% are singletons. The table lists this clonotype with many counts. Its antigen is not known. This clonotype was sampled from a boy younger than two who had a stem cell transplant for acute myeloid leukemia, so the T cells may come from the graft donor. This chain links TRBV6-5 with TRBJ2-1, with D possibly TRBD2 on 5 matching bases. Here the sequenced sample was PBMCs, mostly from graft donor cells, taken 360 days after TCRalphabeta/CD19-depleted stem cell transplant. The CDR3 loop is CASSYGLYNEQFF. The CDR3 nucleotides are TGTGCCAGCAGTTACGGACTTTACAATGAGCAGTTCTTC.